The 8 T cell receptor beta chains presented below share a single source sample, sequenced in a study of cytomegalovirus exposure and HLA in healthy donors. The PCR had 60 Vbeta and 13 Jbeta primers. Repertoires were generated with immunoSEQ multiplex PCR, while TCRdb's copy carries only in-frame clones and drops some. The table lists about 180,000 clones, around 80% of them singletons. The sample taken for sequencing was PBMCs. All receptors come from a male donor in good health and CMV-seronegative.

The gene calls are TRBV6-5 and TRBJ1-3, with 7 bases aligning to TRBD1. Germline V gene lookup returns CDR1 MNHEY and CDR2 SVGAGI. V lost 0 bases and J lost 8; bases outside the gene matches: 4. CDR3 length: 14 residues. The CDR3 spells CASSYSTTGDTIYF. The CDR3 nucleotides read TGTGCCAGCAGTTACTCGACCACAGGGGACACCATATATTTT.

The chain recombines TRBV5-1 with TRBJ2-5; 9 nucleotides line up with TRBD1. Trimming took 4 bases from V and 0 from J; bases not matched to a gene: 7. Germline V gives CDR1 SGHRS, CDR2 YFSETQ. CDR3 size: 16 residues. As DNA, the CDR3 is TGCGCCAGCAGCCCTTTACAGGGGGCGAACCAAGAGACCCAGTACTTC. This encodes CASSPLQGANQETQYF.

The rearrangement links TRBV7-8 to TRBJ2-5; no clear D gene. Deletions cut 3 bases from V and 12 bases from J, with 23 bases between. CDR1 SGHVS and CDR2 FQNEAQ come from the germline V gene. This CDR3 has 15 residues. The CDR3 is CASSFLLVPFASKYF. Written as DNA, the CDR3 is TGTGCCAGCAGCTTCCTCCTAGTCCCCTTTGCTTCGAAGTACTTC.

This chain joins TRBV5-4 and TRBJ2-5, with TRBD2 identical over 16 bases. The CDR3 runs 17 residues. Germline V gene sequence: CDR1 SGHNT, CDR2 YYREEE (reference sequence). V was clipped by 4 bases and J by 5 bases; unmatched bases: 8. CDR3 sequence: CASSTGTSGGAGETQYF. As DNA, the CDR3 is TGTGCCAGCAGCACCGGGACTAGCGGGGGGGCGGGGGAGACCCAGTACTTC.

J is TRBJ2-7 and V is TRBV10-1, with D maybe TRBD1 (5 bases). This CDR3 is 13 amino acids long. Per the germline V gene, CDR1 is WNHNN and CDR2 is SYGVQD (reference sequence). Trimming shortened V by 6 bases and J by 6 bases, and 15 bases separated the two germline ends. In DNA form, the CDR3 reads TGCGCCAGCAGCCGTCGGACACCCGTCGAGCAGTACTTC. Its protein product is CASSRRTPVEQYF.

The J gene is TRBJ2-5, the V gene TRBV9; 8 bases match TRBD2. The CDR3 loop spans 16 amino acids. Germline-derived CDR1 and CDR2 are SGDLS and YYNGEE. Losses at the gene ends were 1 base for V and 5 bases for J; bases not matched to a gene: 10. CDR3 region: CASSVSPGGASETQYF. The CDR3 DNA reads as TGTGCCAGCAGCGTATCTCCCGGGGGGGCTTCGGAGACCCAGTACTTC.

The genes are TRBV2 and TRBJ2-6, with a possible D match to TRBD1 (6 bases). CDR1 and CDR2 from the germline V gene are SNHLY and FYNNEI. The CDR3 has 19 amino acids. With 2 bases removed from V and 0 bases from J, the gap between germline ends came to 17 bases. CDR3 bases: TGTGCCAGCAGTGAAAACCGAGGCAGGGACAACTCTGGGGCCAACGTCCTGACTTTC. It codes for CASSENRGRDNSGANVLTF.

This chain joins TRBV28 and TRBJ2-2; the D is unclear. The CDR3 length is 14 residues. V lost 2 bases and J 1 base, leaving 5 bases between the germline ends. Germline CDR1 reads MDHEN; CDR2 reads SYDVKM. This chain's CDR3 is CASSLARNTGELFF. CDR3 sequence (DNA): TGTGCCAGCAGTTTAGCCAGGAACACCGGGGAGCTGTTTTTT.